This T cell receptor beta chain was captured in a study of regulatory T cells in long-lasting Graves disease. Study context: Duration of antithyroid drug therapy among newly diagnosed Graves' patients was under 3 months.

Time point here: newly diagnosed GD, antithyroid drugs for less than 3 months. Isolated PBMC RNA provided the starting material for the TCR library. There are many counts of this clonotype. The antigen is unknown. V was clipped by 5 bases and J by 2 bases; unmatched bases: 9. The germline CDR1 and CDR2 sequences are SGHVS and FQNEAQ. This CDR3 comprises 16 residues. Findings and caveats of the study: Favored usage of TRBV28, TRBJ1-2 and TRBJ2-5 was recorded in persistent disease.

Both iRepertoire HTBI primers and Arm-PCR of CDR3 regions were used to build the TCR beta libraries. One entry per CDR3 protein, called by TCRdb with MiXCR from the multiplex PCR reads. The sample has hundreds of thousands of distinct CDR3 sequences; 15% to 17% are singletons. The source is a female donor with Graves disease. The chain employs TRBV7-8 and TRBJ1-3; 7 bases agree with TRBD1. The source was peripheral blood mononuclear cells (PBMCs), collected at new diagnosis, from a patient treated with antithyroid drugs. CDR3 DNA: TGTGCCAGCAGCCCCGGGACAGTGCGTCCTGGAAACACCATATATTTT. Residues: CASSPGTVRPGNTIYF.